This T cell receptor beta chain was sequenced during a study of blood T cell repertoires in COVID-19 (dated by TCRdb to between 2020 and 2021). Background on the whole study: Samples from collaborators originated in the United States, Italy and Spain and spanned both the acute and convalescent phases of COVID-19. The repertoires were released in a freely available public database intended as a resource for research on the immune response to SARS-CoV-2. The prospective study material was composed of cDNA or gDNA derived from T cells, B-cell-depleted T cells, or PBMCs. The dataset comprised deeply sampled blood TCRbeta repertoires from subjects exposed to, actively infected with, or recovered from COVID-19. The samples were drawn from the first 160 participants of the ongoing ImmuneRACE study and from under 1,500 subjects provided by 6 global collaborators. Where HLA class I and class II types were available, the types were taken from metadata supplied by the sample provider, not from assay-based typing. Sample metadata almost always included a de-identified subject ID, COVID-19 status, age in years and sex.

At the junction V is shortened by 9 bases and J by 4 bases, with 12 bases in between. From the cysteine through the phenylalanine, the CDR3 covers 12 amino acids. Only the CDR3 part of the read is kept: 36 bases, read in frame from the first base. CDR1 and CDR2 (LNHDA, SQIVND) derive from the germline V gene (reference sequence). Collaborating institutions collected whole blood in K2EDTA tubes following their own protocols. For TCRbeta analysis, collaborator samples were shipped as frozen whole blood, as isolated PBMCs, or as DNA extracted from either sample type. TCRbeta CDR3 regions were amplified from genomic DNA by means of the immunoSEQ Assay, a bias-controlled multiplex PCR. The source study handled its data this way. Within the assay, amplification of reference gene primers was used to estimate how many nucleated cells each sample contained. Sequence reads were collapsed and filtered to measure the absolute abundance of every unique TCRbeta CDR3 rearrangement. For each sample, productive Simpson clonality was calculated by taking the square root of Simpson's diversity index across productive rearrangements. Imported from immuneACCESS, the table was reduced by TCRdb to in-frame sequences with V and J called. These copies leave out some clones; in studies compared against another copy, an unresolved V gene accounts for under half, and the cause of the remainder is not known. V, J and clone size reflect that table, while D and trimming were determined from the DNA. The sample has about 670,000 clones on record, 90% of them singletons. Roughly 0.25% of the sample comes from the top ten.

This clone was observed a few times. Its target antigen remains unknown. Base-call qualities are not available, and no considerably larger clone is one nucleotide away. Findings and caveats that apply to the study as a whole: The amount of clinical and demographic metadata varied by source and participant and was provided uncurated.

The sequence was obtained from a woman aged 18-29 years with acute or convalescent COVID-19. Sequenced input: peripheral blood. The V and J segments used are TRBV19 and TRBJ1-2; the D gene is unclear. The bases are TGTGCCAGCGGCCCTCGGGTCTATGGCTACACCTTC. Its translation reads: CASGPRVYGYTF.